This record covers a single TCR beta chain. This CDR3 has 15 residues. V gave up 0 bases and J gave up 0 bases, with 7 bases separating them. The germline CDR1 and CDR2 sequences are SGHRS and YFSETQ. The data derive from a study of siplizumab effects on memory and regulatory T cells. This table comes from immunoSEQ multiplex PCR, and its TCRdb copy is limited to in-frame clones, with some not included. The sample has around 58,000 clones; approximately 87% are singletons. The TCR originated in a human donor in good health. The chain couples TRBV5-1 to TRBJ2-1, with no clear D. Sequencing was performed on memory CD4+ T cells sorted from blood. The CDR3 bases are TGCGCCAGCAGCTTGGGCTATAGCTCCTACAATGAGCAGTTCTTC. Protein: CASSLGYSSYNEQFF.